This TCR beta chain was obtained from a study of CD8+ T cells in alopecia areata. Looked up from germline, CDR1 is SGHAT and CDR2 is FQNNGV. CDR3 size: 14 residues. The V and J ends lost 1 base and 6 bases, in that order; junction bases with no gene match: 6. Sequencing templates came from extracted RNA that was reverse transcribed into cDNA. The assay was immunoSEQ multiplex PCR, and TCRdb's table has in-frame clones only and misses some. Among 150,000 to 200,000 clones listed, approximately 59% were seen once. The chain combines TRBV11-2 with TRBJ2-7, with TRBD1 matching 7 bases. This specimen consisted of CD4+ T cells sorted from blood, obtained at week 0. The source is a human donor with alopecia areata. CDR3 residues: CASSLVGAGGEQYF. The CDR3 nucleotides read TGTGCCAGCAGCTTAGTAGGGGCAGGGGGCGAGCAGTACTTC. The full variable domain, in which reference TRBV11-2 and TRBJ2-7 provide the parts outside the CDR3, is EAGVAQSPRYKIIEKRQSVAFWCNPISGHATLYWYQQILGQGPKLLIQFQNNGVVDDSQLPKDRFSAERLKGVDSTLKIQPAKLEDSAVYLCASSLVGAGGEQYFGPGTRLTVT.